This entry lists 21 T cell receptor beta chains sequenced from one sample in a study of OX40 agonist ivuxolimab in advanced cancers. Assay used: immunoSEQ multiplex PCR; TCRdb lists only in-frame clones, some missing. Of tens of thousands of clones listed, about nine tenths were seen once; the top ten hold more than 14%. Here the sequenced sample was CD4+ or CD8+ T cells sorted from blood, taken in a trial of the OX40 agonist ivuxolimab. The receptor source for this set is an adult with an advanced solid tumor such as melanoma, head and neck, liver or kidney cancer.

This chain joins TRBV30 and TRBJ2-7, with D uncertain. Germline CDR1 reads GTSNPN; CDR2 reads SVGIG (reference sequence). V lost 1 base to trimming and J lost 1 base, with 5 bases between them. The CDR3 consists of 12 residues. The CDR3 protein is CAWSADSYEQYF. CDR3 sequence (DNA): TGTGCCTGGAGTGCAGATTCCTACGAGCAGTACTTC.

This chain uses TRBV27 with TRBJ2-2; no firm D call. V gave up 3 bases and J gave up 6 bases, with 14 bases separating them. The CDR3 is 15 residues long. From germline, CDR1 is MNHEY and CDR2 SMNVEV (reference sequence). The CDR3 region is CASSFLDSSAGELFF. The CDR3 nucleotides read TGTGCCAGCAGTTTCCTAGATTCTTCCGCCGGGGAGCTGTTTTTT.

J is TRBJ2-1 and V is TRBV11-1, with 8 bases lining up with TRBD2. The CDR3 totals 16 residues. Trimming at V came to 2 bases and at J to 4 bases, leaving 7 bases not matched to a gene. The V gene's germline CDR1 is SGHAT and CDR2 FQDESV (reference sequence). The CDR3: CASSLSPSGSYNEQFF. DNA of the CDR3: TGTGCCAGCAGCTTAAGCCCAAGCGGGAGTTACAATGAGCAGTTCTTC.

The chain has TRBV5-4 and TRBJ2-1, with TRBD2 matching 7 bases. Looked up from germline, CDR1 is SGHNT and CDR2 is YYREEE (reference sequence). The trim removed 3 bases at V and 2 bases at J, leaving 8 bases unmatched. The CDR3 length is 16 residues. CDR3 protein: CASSSGASGPYNEQFF. The CDR3 DNA follows: TGTGCCAGCAGCTCCGGGGCTAGCGGACCCTACAATGAGCAGTTCTTC.

Regarding this clone: An end of the junction differs from the germline gene, which may be a read error. J is TRBJ2-1 and V is TRBV7-9; 10 bases align to TRBD2. Germline assignment: CDR1 SEHNR and CDR2 FQNEAQ (reference sequence). The CDR3 is 14 amino acids. The CDR3 coding sequence is TGTGCCAGCAGCCTAGCGGGAGTAGACAATGAGCAGTTCTTC. It yields the protein CASSLAGVDNEQFF.

The chain has TRBV11-2 and TRBJ2-5; D gene uncertain. The CDR3 loop spans 12 amino acids. Trimming removed 6 bases at V and 11 bases at J, with 16 bases between. Germline V gene data show CDR1 as SGHAT and CDR2 as FQNNGV. CDR3 loop: CASRTDVTLQYF. The CDR3 DNA reads as TGTGCCAGCAGGACGGACGTAACACTACAGTACTTC.

The CDR3 loop reads CASSQGGTPRSYNEQFF. CDR3 DNA sequence: TGTGCCAGCAGCCAGGGGGGGACTCCACGCTCCTACAATGAGCAGTTCTTC. The V gene is TRBV9, the J gene TRBJ2-1, with D perhaps matching TRBD1 or TRBD2 (7 bases each). The CDR3 sequence is 17 residues long. Deletions cut 4 bases from V and 0 bases from J, with 17 bases between. CDR1 and CDR2 from the germline V gene are SGDLS and YYNGEE.

The rearrangement links TRBV19 to TRBJ2-1, with 8 positions matching TRBD2. The CDR3 spans 19 residues. The germline gives CDR1 LNHDA, CDR2 SQIVND (reference sequence). Trimming removed 3 bases from V and 0 bases from J; junction bases left unmatched: 13. The CDR3 region has the DNA TGTGCCAGTAGTATCCCAGCGGGAGTGCTCCAGAGCTCCTACAATGAGCAGTTCTTC. Protein sequence: CASSIPAGVLQSSYNEQFF.

The chain has TRBV11-3 and TRBJ1-6; no clear D gene. Between the trimmed V and J ends, which lost 3 bases and 4 bases, there was a span of 10 bases. In germline, CDR1 is SGHNT, CDR2 YENEEA. There are 15 residues in the CDR3. CDR3 sequence (DNA): TGTGCCAGCAGCTTTAGTAACCCATATAATTCACCCCTCCACTTT. Amino acid sequence: CASSFSNPYNSPLHF.

This sequence joins TRBV7-3 and TRBJ2-1, with 7 bases fitting TRBD2. This CDR3 spans 15 amino acids. V was clipped by 7 bases and J by 8 bases; unmatched bases: 14. CDR1 is SGHTA and CDR2 is FQGTGA in the germline V gene. The CDR3 here is CASMGGRPSGDEQFF. CDR3 bases: TGTGCCAGCATGGGCGGGAGACCCTCCGGGGATGAGCAGTTCTTC.

The CDR3 DNA sequence: TGCGCCAGCAGCCAAGACGGGGACGAGCAGTACTTC. Translation: CASSQDGDEQYF. The rearrangement links TRBV4-3 to TRBJ2-7; a possible D gene is TRBD2 (5 bases). This CDR3 contains 12 residues. Germline assignment: CDR1 LGHNA and CDR2 YSLEER. The ends were cut back, 0 bases at V and 5 bases at J, with 5 bases in the middle.

The chain recombines TRBV27 with TRBJ2-1, with 8 bases identical to TRBD1. With V trimmed by 5 bases and J by 8 bases, 11 bases remained unmatched. Germline V gene lookup returns CDR1 MNHEY and CDR2 SMNVEV (reference sequence). CDR3 length: 15 residues. The CDR3 nucleotides read TGTGCCAGCAGTGATCACCCACAGGGGGGCCATGAGCAGTTCTTC. It is translated as CASSDHPQGGHEQFF.

The rearrangement joins TRBV6-5 to TRBJ2-1; 8 positions match TRBD1. This CDR3 is 13 amino acids long. V lost 7 bases, J lost 5 bases, and 4 bases stayed unmatched. Per the germline V gene, CDR1 is MNHEY and CDR2 is SVGAGI. This chain's CDR3 is CASTGQGDNEQFF. CDR3 nucleotide sequence: TGTGCCAGCACCGGACAGGGAGACAATGAGCAGTTCTTC.

The chain joins TRBV9 to TRBJ2-1; 7 nucleotides match TRBD2. The CDR3 is made up of 16 amino acids. Germline V gives CDR1 SGDLS, CDR2 YYNGEE. V gave up 4 bases and J gave up 4 bases; unmatched junction bases: 11. CDR3 residues: CASSPPSGISYNEQFF. Written as DNA, the CDR3 is TGTGCCAGCAGCCCCCCTAGCGGTATTTCTTACAATGAGCAGTTCTTC.

The chain uses TRBV14 and TRBJ2-7; 7 bases map to TRBD2. The J segment lost 4 bases and the V segment lost 1 base, leaving 7 bases of the junction unmatched. CDR1 and CDR2 (germline): SGHDN, FVKESK. The length of the CDR3 is 15 residues. The CDR3 region has the DNA TGTGCCAGCAGCCAAGGGGGAGGGCCGAGGTACGAGCAGTACTTC. It translates to CASSQGGGPRYEQYF.

This chain connects TRBV7-9 to TRBJ1-5; perhaps TRBD1 as D (5 bases). The V gene lost 4 bases and the J gene lost 9 bases, with 16 bases spanning the gap. This CDR3 comprises 14 residues. Germline CDR1 SEHNR, CDR2 FQNEAQ (reference sequence). The CDR3: CASSSGPPGLPQHF. DNA of the CDR3: TGTGCCAGCAGCTCGGGACCCCCGGGGCTGCCCCAGCATTTT.

The gene calls are TRBV30 and TRBJ1-2; 8 nucleotides align to TRBD1. The V gene's germline CDR1 is GTSNPN and CDR2 SVGIG (reference sequence). The CDR3 is 13 amino acids. V lost 2 bases, J lost 3 bases, and 2 bases stayed unmatched. CDR3 in DNA: TGTGCCTGGAGTTTGACAGGGGACTATGGCTACACCTTC. It codes for CAWSLTGDYGYTF. The complete variable domain, with remaining parts taken from reference TRBV30 and TRBJ1-2, reads SQTIHQWPATLVQPVGSPLSLECTVEGTSNPNLYWYRQAAGRGLQLLFYSVGIGQISSEVPQNLSASRPQDRQFILSSKKLLLSDSGFYLCAWSLTGDYGYTFGSGTRLTVV.

The V and J genes are TRBV28 and TRBJ2-2; D is uncertain. The CDR3 spans 15 residues. Germline CDR1 reads MDHEN; CDR2 reads SYDVKM. The germline V and J ends were trimmed by 5 bases and 4 bases, with 14 bases remaining between them. The chain's CDR3 is CASSPDIVFTGELFF. CDR3 nucleotide sequence: TGTGCCAGCAGTCCCGACATTGTTTTCACCGGGGAGCTGTTTTTT.

This chain connects TRBV15 to TRBJ2-7; the match to TRBD1 covers 12 bases. The germline V gene encodes CDR1 LNHNV and CDR2 YYDKDF (reference sequence). The CDR3 length is 15 residues. Trimming removed 5 bases from V and 3 bases from J; junction bases left unmatched: 5. The CDR3 is CATSAGTGGNYEQYF. CDR3 bases: TGTGCCACCAGCGCTGGGACAGGGGGCAACTACGAGCAGTACTTC.

The chain is built from TRBV5-1 and TRBJ2-1; no definite D call. V was cut by 2 bases and J by 0 bases, with 18 bases left in between. There are 18 residues in the CDR3. Germline assignment: CDR1 SGHRS and CDR2 YFSETQ. In DNA form, the CDR3 reads TGCGCCAGCAGCTTCCCCGGCACTGACTCTGACTCCTACAATGAGCAGTTCTTC. This codes for CASSFPGTDSDSYNEQFF.

The chain has TRBV27 and TRBJ2-1, with TRBD2 identical over 7 bases. Germline values: CDR1 MNHEY, CDR2 SMNVEV (reference sequence). V shed 0 bases, J shed 3 bases, and the junction held 8 bases outside the gene matches. The length of the CDR3 is 17 residues. The CDR3 DNA reads as TGTGCCAGCAGTTTATCGTATTTAGTAGCGGGCTACAATGAGCAGTTCTTC. Its protein product is CASSLSYLVAGYNEQFF.